This T cell receptor (beta chain) stems from a study of technical replicates of blood from several donors. The CDR3 extends over 14 amino acids. The ends lost 5 bases at V and 7 bases at J; junction bases unmatched: 6. The germline CDR1 and CDR2 sequences are SGHNT and YYREEE (reference sequence). TCRdb's copy holds only in-frame clones and misses some; the assay was immunoSEQ multiplex PCR. The table includes approximately 75,000 clones, about 81% detected once. The table lists this clone with a few counts. Sequences were obtained from PBMCs. The TCR originated in a human donor in good health. Some clones in this sample may be carry-over from other donors' samples. V gene TRBV5-4 combines with J gene TRBJ1-6; 7 bases map to TRBD1. Written as DNA, the CDR3 is TGTGCCAGCAGTTCGGACAGGTCCAATTCACCCCTCCACTTT. Translating gives CASSSDRSNSPLHF.